This T cell receptor (beta chain) was documented in a study of tumor-infiltrating lymphocytes in primary liver carcinoma. Findings and caveats of the study: Top clones occupying all five tumor regions numbered only about 8-25%.

On this clonotype itself: Its specificity is unknown.

The study co-extracted DNA and RNA from 20-30 mg of unsorted bulk tissue. Those sampled were patients whose primary liver carcinoma was treated by surgical resection. Production of TCR beta cDNA used approximately 0.55 ug total RNA together with a constant-region primer. Three nested multiplex PCR rounds, a slightly modified ARM-PCR, produced the libraries for TCR beta. Amplification in the first two PCR rounds was performed using TRBV1-TRBV30 forward primers and a C-beta reverse primer for 10 cycles each. TCRdb redid the calling of the multiplex PCR reads with MiXCR, one entry per CDR3 protein. The sample records more than 100,000 distinct CDR3 sequences, 55% to 65% being singletons. V was trimmed by 0 bases and J by 1 base, leaving 9 bases between them. Germline-derived CDR1 and CDR2 are GTSNPN and SVGIG (reference sequence). The CDR3 spans 14 residues.

The chain is built from TRBV30 and TRBJ1-1; D unresolved. The sequence was obtained from a woman aged 55-70 years with primary liver carcinoma and hepatitis B virus infection. The sequenced material came from liver tumor tissue from sampling region 1. Subset here: tumor region T1, superior pole. CDR3 sequence (DNA): TGTGCCTGGAGTGTGGTTAAGGGGAACACTGAAGCTTTCTTT. Translated, it gives CAWSVVKGNTEAFF.